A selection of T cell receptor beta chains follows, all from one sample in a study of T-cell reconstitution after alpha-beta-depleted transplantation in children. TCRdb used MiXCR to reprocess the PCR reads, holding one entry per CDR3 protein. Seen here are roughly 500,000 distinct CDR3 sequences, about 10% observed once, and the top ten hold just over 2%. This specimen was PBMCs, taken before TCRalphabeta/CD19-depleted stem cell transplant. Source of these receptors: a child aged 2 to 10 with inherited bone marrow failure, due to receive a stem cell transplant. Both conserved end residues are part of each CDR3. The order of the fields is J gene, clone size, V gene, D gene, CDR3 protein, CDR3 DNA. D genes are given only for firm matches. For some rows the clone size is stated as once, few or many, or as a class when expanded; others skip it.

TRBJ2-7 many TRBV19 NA CASSLKYRAALYEQYF TGTGCCAGTAGTTTAAAATACAGGGCCGCACTATACGAGCAGTACTTC
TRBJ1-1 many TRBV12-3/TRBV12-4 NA CASSFGTRTTEAFF TGTGCCAGCAGTTTCGGGACTCGAACCACTGAAGCTTTCTTT
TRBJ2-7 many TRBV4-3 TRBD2 CASSRGTSYEQYF TGCGCCAGCAGCCGCGGGACTAGCTACGAGCAGTACTTC
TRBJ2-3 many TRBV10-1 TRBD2 CASSESLAASTDTQYF TGCGCCAGCAGTGAGTCCCTAGCGGCTAGCACAGATACGCAGTATTTT
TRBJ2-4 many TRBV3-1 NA CASSQDRSRGNIQYF TGTGCCAGCAGCCAAGATCGGAGTAGGGGTAACATTCAGTACTTC
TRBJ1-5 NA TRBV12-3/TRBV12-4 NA CASRYQGNQPQHF TGTGCCAGCAGGTATCAGGGGAATCAGCCCCAGCATTTT
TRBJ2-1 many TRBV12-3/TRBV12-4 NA CASSRSPEQFF TGTGCCAGCAGCAGATCCCCTGAGCAGTTCTTC
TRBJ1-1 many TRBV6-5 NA CASSYGGSRDTEAFF TGTGCCAGCAGTTACGGGGGGTCTCGGGACACTGAAGCTTTCTTT
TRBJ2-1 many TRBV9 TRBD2 CASSFSGIPYNEQFF TGTGCCAGCAGCTTTAGCGGGATCCCCTACAATGAGCAGTTCTTC
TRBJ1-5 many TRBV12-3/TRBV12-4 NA CASSFPPPRGDSNQPQHF TGTGCCAGCAGTTTCCCTCCCCCCCGGGGGGATAGCAATCAGCCCCAGCATTTT
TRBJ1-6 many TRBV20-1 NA CSAGPNYNSPLHF TGCAGTGCTGGCCCTAACTATAATTCACCCCTCCACTTT
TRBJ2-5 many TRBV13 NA CASSLRPDGVGETQYF TGTGCCAGCAGCTTAAGGCCAGACGGGGTAGGGGAGACCCAGTACTTC
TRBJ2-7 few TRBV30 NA CAWSVRGRYEQYF TGTGCCTGGAGTGTCCGGGGTCGCTACGAGCAGTACTTC
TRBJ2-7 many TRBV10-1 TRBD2 CASSPTGTSTEQYF TGCGCCAGCTCTCCAACCGGGACTAGTACCGAGCAGTACTTC
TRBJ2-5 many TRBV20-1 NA CSAIKAGSGGETQYF TGCAGTGCTATTAAAGCGGGTTCTGGAGGAGAGACCCAGTACTTC
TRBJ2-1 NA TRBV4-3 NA CASSQDLPGSSDNEQFF TGCGCCAGCAGCCAAGATCTTCCGGGCTCGTCAGACAATGAGCAGTTCTTC
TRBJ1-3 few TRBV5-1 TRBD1 CASSPDRGAGNTIYF TGCGCCAGCAGCCCGGACAGGGGGGCGGGAAACACCATATATTTT
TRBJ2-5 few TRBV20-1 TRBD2 CSASGLAGPTETQYF TGCAGTGCCTCGGGACTAGCGGGACCGACGGAGACCCAGTACTTC
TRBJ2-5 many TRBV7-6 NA CASCMTAETQYF TGTGCCAGCTGCATGACGGCAGAGACCCAGTACTTC
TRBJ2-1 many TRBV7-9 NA CASSSLHKQQFF TGTGCCAGCAGCTCCCTGCATAAGCAGCAGTTCTTC
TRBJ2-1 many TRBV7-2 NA CASSLVARDNEQFF TGTGCCAGCAGCTTAGTTGCCAGGGACAATGAGCAGTTCTTC
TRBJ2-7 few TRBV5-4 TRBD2 CASSLAAGGPHEQYF TGTGCCAGCAGCTTGGCCGCGGGAGGGCCCCACGAGCAGTACTTC
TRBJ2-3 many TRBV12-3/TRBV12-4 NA CASSLRIVFDTDTQYF TGTGCCAGCAGTTTAAGGATAGTCTTTGACACAGATACGCAGTATTTT
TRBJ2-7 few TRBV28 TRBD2 CASSFASGSSYEQYF TGTGCCAGCAGTTTTGCGAGCGGGAGCTCCTACGAGCAGTACTTC
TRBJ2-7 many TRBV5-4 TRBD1 CASSLDGTGTYEQYF TGTGCCAGCAGCTTGGATGGGACAGGGACGTACGAGCAGTACTTC
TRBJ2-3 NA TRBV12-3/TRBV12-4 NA CASSFIGGADTQYF TGTGCCAGCAGTTTTATCGGGGGCGCAGATACGCAGTATTTT
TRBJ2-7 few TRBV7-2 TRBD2 CASSSPWTSGISYEQYF TGTGCCAGCAGCTCGCCATGGACTAGCGGGATTTCCTACGAGCAGTACTTC
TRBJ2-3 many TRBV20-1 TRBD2 CSAPSLTSGLNTDTQYF TGCAGTGCTCCCTCCCTTACTAGCGGACTTAACACAGATACGCAGTATTTT
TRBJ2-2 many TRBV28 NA CASSLLSANTGELFF TGTGCCAGCAGTCTCCTTTCGGCGAACACCGGGGAGCTGTTTTTT
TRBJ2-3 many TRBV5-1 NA CASSLEGERFTDTQYF TGCGCCAGCAGCTTGGAGGGGGAGCGATTCACAGATACGCAGTATTTT
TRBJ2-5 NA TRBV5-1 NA CASSLAALPQETQYF TGCGCCAGCAGCTTGGCAGCCCTCCCGCAAGAGACCCAGTACTTC
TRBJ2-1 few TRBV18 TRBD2 CASSPNGGLAGGPPRNEQFF TGTGCCAGCTCACCAAATGGGGGACTAGCGGGAGGGCCCCCTCGCAATGAGCAGTTCTTC
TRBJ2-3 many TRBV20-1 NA CSAIRDPLKDTQYF TGCAGTGCTATTCGGGACCCCCTTAAAGATACGCAGTATTTT
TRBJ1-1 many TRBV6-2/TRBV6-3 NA CASSYGRSLNTEAFF TGTGCCAGCAGTTACGGACGGAGCCTGAACACTGAAGCTTTCTTT
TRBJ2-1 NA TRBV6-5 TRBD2 CASSYGLAGGYNEQFF TGTGCCAGCAGTTATGGACTAGCGGGAGGTTACAATGAGCAGTTCTTC
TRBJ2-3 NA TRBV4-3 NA CASSQEAGGRADTQYF TGCGCCAGCAGCCAAGAGGCTGGGGGCCGGGCAGATACGCAGTATTTT
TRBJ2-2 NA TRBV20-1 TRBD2 CSASDPTSGRFTGELFF TGCAGTGCTAGCGACCCCACTAGCGGGAGGTTCACCGGGGAGCTGTTTTTT
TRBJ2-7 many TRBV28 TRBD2 CASSFQPGLATHEQYF TGTGCCAGCAGTTTCCAACCGGGACTAGCGACCCACGAGCAGTACTTC
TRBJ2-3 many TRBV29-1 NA CSVVRGPGDTQYF TGCAGCGTTGTCAGGGGTCCGGGGGATACGCAGTATTTT
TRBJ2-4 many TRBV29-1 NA CSVGAEAKNIQYF TGCAGCGTTGGCGCCGAGGCCAAAAACATTCAGTACTTC
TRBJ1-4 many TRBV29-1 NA CSVVAGHNEKLFF TGCAGCGTTGTGGCAGGCCATAATGAAAAACTGTTTTTT
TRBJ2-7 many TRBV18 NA CASLRGGSYEQYF TGTGCCAGCCTGCGGGGCGGATCCTACGAGCAGTACTTC
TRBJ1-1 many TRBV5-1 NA CASKDGDTEAFF TGCGCCAGCAAAGACGGAGACACTGAAGCTTTCTTT
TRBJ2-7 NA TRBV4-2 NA CASSQDLGNGPWWEQYF TGTGCCAGCAGCCAAGATCTCGGGAATGGTCCCTGGTGGGAGCAGTACTTC
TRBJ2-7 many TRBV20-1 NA CSAAGPSSYEQYF TGCAGTGCCGCGGGACCTAGCTCCTACGAGCAGTACTTC
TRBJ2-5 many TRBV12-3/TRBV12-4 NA CASSLHLQETQYF TGTGCCAGCAGCTTACACCTCCAAGAGACCCAGTACTTC
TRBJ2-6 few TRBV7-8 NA CASSLGQNSGANVLTF TGTGCCAGCAGCCTAGGGCAGAACTCTGGGGCCAACGTCCTGACTTTC
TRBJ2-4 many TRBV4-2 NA CASSRTRETGNIQYF TGTGCCAGCAGCCGGACCCGGGAGACGGGAAACATTCAGTACTTC
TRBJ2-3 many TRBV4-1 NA CASSQDGEGGLDTQYF TGCGCCAGCAGCCAAGATGGTGAGGGAGGTTTGGATACGCAGTATTTT
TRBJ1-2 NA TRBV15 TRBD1 CATSRLWDRADYGYTF TGTGCCACCAGCCGACTATGGGACAGGGCTGACTATGGCTACACCTTC
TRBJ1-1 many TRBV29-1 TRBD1 CSVGQGGTEAFF TGCAGCGTTGGACAGGGAGGCACTGAAGCTTTCTTT